The rows below give T cell receptor beta chains drawn from one sample of a study of early T cells in non-severe SARS-CoV-2 infection. TCRdb re-called the 5' RACE reads with MiXCR, one entry per CDR3 protein. The sample lists about 69,000 distinct CDR3 sequences, roughly 10% seen once, with 4.5% to 7% in the top ten. Sequenced material: whole blood, taken at baseline. The receptor source for this set is an adult who was a healthcare worker with PCR-confirmed SARS-CoV-2 infection or an uninfected control (not recorded which). CDR3s include the opening cysteine and the closing phenylalanine or tryptophan. D genes are given only for firm matches. Rows give clone size only sometimes, using once, few, many, or a class for an expanded clone.

V gene	J gene	clone size	D gene	CDR3 DNA	CDR3 protein
TRBV27	TRBJ1-5	few	.	TGTGCCAGCAGTTTGCATAGGGATCAGCCCCAGCATTTT	CASSLHRDQPQHF
TRBV12-3/TRBV12-4	TRBJ1-3	few	.	TGTGCCAGCAGTCACGGGACGGTTGGAAACACCATATATTTT	CASSHGTVGNTIYF
TRBV20-1	TRBJ2-7	few	TRBD2	TGCAGTGCTCCCCTAGCGGGAGGCGGGGAGCAGTACTTC	CSAPLAGGGEQYF
TRBV7-2	TRBJ1-2	many	.	TGTGCCAGCACCCCGTCTGAGGGATACTATGGCTACACCTTC	CASTPSEGYYGYTF
TRBV12-3/TRBV12-4	TRBJ2-1	.	TRBD2	TGTGCCAGCAGTAGTAGCGGGAGCGGAAATGAGCAGTTCTTC	CASSSSGSGNEQFF
TRBV20-1	TRBJ2-2	.	.	TGCAGTGCTAGTTTTAAGTCCGGGGAGCTGTTTTTT	CSASFKSGELFF
TRBV5-1	TRBJ1-2	.	.	TGCGCCAGCAGCTTCCGGGCGACGTCAGCTGGCTACACCTTC	CASSFRATSAGYTF
TRBV6-1	TRBJ2-3	.	TRBD2	TGTGCCAGCAGTTGGACTAGCGGGGGTTTCACAGATACGCAGTATTTT	CASSWTSGGFTDTQYF
TRBV27	TRBJ2-5	.	.	TGTGCCAGCAGTCCGCTTCCCGGGGGAGAGACCCAGTACTTC	CASSPLPGGETQYF
TRBV20-1	TRBJ2-3	many	.	TGCAGTGCCGATAACCCGCTGGGGGCAGATACGCAGTATTTT	CSADNPLGADTQYF
TRBV18	TRBJ2-3	.	.	TGTGCCAGCTCACCGACCGGGGGCACAGATACGCAGTATTTT	CASSPTGGTDTQYF
TRBV10-3	TRBJ1-2	.	.	TGTGCCATCAGTGATTGGACAGAGGACTATGGCTACACCTTC	CAISDWTEDYGYTF
TRBV7-3	TRBJ2-3	many	TRBD1	TGTGCCAGCAGCGCCGGCGACAGGGTCGCTAGCACAGATACGCAGTATTTT	CASSAGDRVASTDTQYF
TRBV29-1	TRBJ1-5	many	TRBD1	TGCAGCGTACAGGGGGATAGCAATCAGCCCCAGCATTTT	CSVQGDSNQPQHF
TRBV5-5	TRBJ2-2	many	.	TGTGCCAGCAGCTTTGGAAGAACAAACACCGGGGAGCTGTTTTTT	CASSFGRTNTGELFF
TRBV7-2	TRBJ2-2	once	.	TGTGCCAGCAGCTTAGCGGGGGTGAACACCGGGGAGCTGTTTTTT	CASSLAGVNTGELFF
TRBV6-1	TRBJ1-6	few	.	TGTGCCAGCACCCTCGGGGGGGCTTCCTATAATTCACCCCTCCACTTT	CASTLGGASYNSPLHF
TRBV19	TRBJ2-4	many	.	TGTGCCAGTAGTAAACAGGCTCAAAACATTCAGTACTTC	CASSKQAQNIQYF
TRBV4-3	TRBJ2-1	.	.	TGCGCCAGCAGCCAAGACTTCTACAATGAGCAGTTCTTC	CASSQDFYNEQFF
TRBV12-3/TRBV12-4	TRBJ2-7	.	.	TGTGCCAGCATCCCAGCCTCCTACGAGCAGTACTTC	CASIPASYEQYF
TRBV20-1	TRBJ2-5	few	TRBD2	TGCAGTGCCGTCCCCGGGACTAGCGGGGAGACCCAGTACTTC	CSAVPGTSGETQYF
TRBV12-3/TRBV12-4	TRBJ2-1	.	TRBD1	TGTGCCAGCAGTCGGGACAGGGTGGACAATGAGCAGTTCTTC	CASSRDRVDNEQFF
TRBV20-1	TRBJ1-1	few	.	TGCAGTGCTAGAGACCCCGGGACACCATACACAGCTTTCTTT	CSARDPGTPYTAFF
TRBV7-9	TRBJ1-1	few	.	TGTGCCAGCAGCTTAGCCGGGTCAGGGGACACTGAAGCTTTCTTT	CASSLAGSGDTEAFF
TRBV20-1	TRBJ2-7	few	.	TGCAGTGCTAGCCGGCCGAGCTCCTACGAGCAGTACTTC	CSASRPSSYEQYF
TRBV6-5	TRBJ2-3	.	TRBD2	TGTGCCAGCAGTCAACTAGCGGGAGGTGGTCATACGCAGTATTTT	CASSQLAGGGHTQYF
TRBV7-2	TRBJ2-7	few	.	TGTGCCAGCAGCTTAGGCCCAACAAAAAGTTCCTACGAGCAGTACTTC	CASSLGPTKSSYEQYF
TRBV6-1	TRBJ2-3	.	.	TGTGCCAGCAGTGAAAGTGCGGAGGGACAAACCCTACCGCATACGCAGTATTTT	CASSESAEGQTLPHTQYF
TRBV29-1	TRBJ2-5	.	TRBD2	TGCAGCGCAGCTAGCGGGGGCCAAGAGACCCAGTACTTC	CSAASGGQETQYF
TRBV4-2	TRBJ2-5	.	.	TGTGCCAGCAGCCAAGTGAACGAAGAGACCCAGTACTTC	CASSQVNEETQYF
TRBV6-2/TRBV6-3	TRBJ2-1	.	.	TGTGCCAGCAGTTCTCTCCCAGGCAATGAGCAGTTCTTC	CASSSLPGNEQFF
TRBV7-2	TRBJ2-7	.	.	TGTGCCAGCAGCTTAGTAGGGGGGGCCTACGAGCAGTACTTC	CASSLVGGAYEQYF
TRBV6-6	TRBJ2-1	few	.	TGTGCCAGCAGCGGTGGCCGTTGGGGTGAGCAGTTCTTC	CASSGGRWGEQFF
TRBV6-5	TRBJ2-2	few	TRBD2	TGTGCCAGCAGAGGACTAGCGGGGAACACCGGGGAGCTGTTTTTT	CASRGLAGNTGELFF
TRBV7-3	TRBJ2-1	.	.	TGTGCCAGCAGCTTAACCCCGAGCTCCTACAATGAGCAGTTCTTC	CASSLTPSSYNEQFF
TRBV6-5	TRBJ2-1	.	TRBD2	TGTGCCAGCAGACCAGGACTAGCGGTGCACAATGAGCAGTTCTTC	CASRPGLAVHNEQFF
TRBV2	TRBJ2-3	many	TRBD2	TGTGCCAGCAGCGGGACTAGCGTTTTAGATACGCAGTATTTT	CASSGTSVLDTQYF
TRBV20-1	TRBJ2-5	many	.	TGCAGTGGGACCGAGAAGGAGACCCAGTACTTC	CSGTEKETQYF
TRBV29-1	TRBJ2-5	many	TRBD1	TGCAGCGTCAGGGGGTCGGCAGAGACCCAGTACTTC	CSVRGSAETQYF
TRBV20-1	TRBJ1-2	many	.	TGCAGTGCTAGACCTTACCCGGACAGCTATGGCTACACCTTC	CSARPYPDSYGYTF
TRBV5-1	TRBJ2-5	.	.	TGCGCCAGCAGCTTGGCGCTACAAGAGACCCAGTACTTC	CASSLALQETQYF
TRBV7-2	TRBJ1-2	many	.	TGTGCCAGCAGCTGGACTCGACAGCGAAACTACAACTATGGCTACACCTTC	CASSWTRQRNYNYGYTF
TRBV25-1	TRBJ2-1	.	.	TGTGCCAGCAGTATCGGACCCTCCTACAATGAGCAGTTCTTC	CASSIGPSYNEQFF
TRBV7-3	TRBJ2-1	many	.	TGTGCCAGCAGCTTAACTAGTAACGGTGTGGATGAGCAGTTCTTC	CASSLTSNGVDEQFF
TRBV3-1	TRBJ2-5	few	.	TGTGCCAGCACCCTTAGCGTTATTCAAGAGACCCAGTACTTC	CASTLSVIQETQYF
TRBV7-9	TRBJ2-1	few	.	TGTGCCAGCAGCCCCACAAATGAGCAGTTCTTC	CASSPTNEQFF
TRBV7-9	TRBJ2-2	many	TRBD1	TGTGCCAGCAGGGGGACGCCCGACAGGGGGTACACCGGGGAGCTGTTTTTT	CASRGTPDRGYTGELFF
TRBV12-3/TRBV12-4	TRBJ2-7	.	.	TGTGCCAGCAGCCCCGGACTACGCTACGAGCAGTACTTC	CASSPGLRYEQYF
TRBV7-9	TRBJ2-5	.	.	TGTGCCAGCAGCAATTTGGGGAGGGAGACCCAGTACTTC	CASSNLGRETQYF
TRBV5-1	TRBJ1-1	.	.	TGCGCCAGCAGCTTAGGACAGCAAGCTTTCTTT	CASSLGQQAFF
TRBV29-1	TRBJ2-1	few	TRBD2	TGCAGCCCTCGTCTAGCGGGGTACAATGAGCAGTTCTTC	CSPRLAGYNEQFF
TRBV9	TRBJ2-3	many	.	TGTGCCAGCAGCGTAGTAGGCGATACGCAGTATTTT	CASSVVGDTQYF
TRBV7-3	TRBJ2-7	.	.	TGTGCCAGCAGCCCCACTGGGACCTACGAGCAGTACTTC	CASSPTGTYEQYF
TRBV7-6	TRBJ2-2	.	.	TGTGCCAGCAGTTTCCGGGGCTACACCGGGGAGCTGTTTTTT	CASSFRGYTGELFF
TRBV7-6	TRBJ2-3	many	TRBD2	TGTGCCAGCAGCAAAGGGGGACTAGCGGGAGTAGATACGCAGTATTTT	CASSKGGLAGVDTQYF
TRBV28	TRBJ1-5	many	.	TGTGCCAGCAGTAGTCAGGGGTGGCGGGGGCAGCCCCAGCATTTT	CASSSQGWRGQPQHF